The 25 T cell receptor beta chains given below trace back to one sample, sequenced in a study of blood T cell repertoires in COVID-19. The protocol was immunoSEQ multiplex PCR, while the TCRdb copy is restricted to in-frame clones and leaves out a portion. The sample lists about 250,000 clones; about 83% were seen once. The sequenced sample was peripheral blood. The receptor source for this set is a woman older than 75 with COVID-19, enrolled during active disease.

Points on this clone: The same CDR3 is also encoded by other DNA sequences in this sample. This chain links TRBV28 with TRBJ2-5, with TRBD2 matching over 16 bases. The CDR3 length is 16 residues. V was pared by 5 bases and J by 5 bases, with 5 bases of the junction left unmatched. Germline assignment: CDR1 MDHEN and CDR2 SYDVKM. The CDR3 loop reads CASSLGLAGGQETQYF. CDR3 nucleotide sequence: TGTGCCAGCAGTCTGGGACTAGCGGGGGGGCAGGAGACCCAGTACTTC.

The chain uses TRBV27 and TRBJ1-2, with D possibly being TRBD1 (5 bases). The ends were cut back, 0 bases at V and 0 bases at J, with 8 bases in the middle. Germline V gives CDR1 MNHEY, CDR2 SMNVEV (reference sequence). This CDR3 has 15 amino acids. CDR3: CASSLSQGANYGYTF. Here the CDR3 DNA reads TGTGCCAGCAGTTTATCCCAGGGCGCTAACTATGGCTACACCTTC.

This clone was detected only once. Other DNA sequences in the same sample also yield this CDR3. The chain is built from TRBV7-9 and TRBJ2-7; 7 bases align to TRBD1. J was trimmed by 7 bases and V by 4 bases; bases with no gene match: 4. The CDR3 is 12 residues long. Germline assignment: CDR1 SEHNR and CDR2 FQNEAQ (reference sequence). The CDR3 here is CASSWDSYEQYV. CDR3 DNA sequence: TGTGCCAGCAGCTGGGACAGCTATGAGCAGTACGTC.

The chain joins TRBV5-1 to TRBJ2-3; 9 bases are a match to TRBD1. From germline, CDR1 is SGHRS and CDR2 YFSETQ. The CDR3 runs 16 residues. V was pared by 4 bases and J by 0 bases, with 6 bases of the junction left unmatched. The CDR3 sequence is CASSPRTGASTDTQYF. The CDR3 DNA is TGCGCCAGCAGCCCCAGGACAGGGGCCAGCACAGATACGCAGTATTTT.

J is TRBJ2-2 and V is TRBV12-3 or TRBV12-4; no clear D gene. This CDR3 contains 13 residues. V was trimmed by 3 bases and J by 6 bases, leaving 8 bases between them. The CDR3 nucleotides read TGTGCCAGCAGTTTTTACCTAGCCGGGGAGCTGTTTTTT. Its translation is CASSFYLAGELFF.

CDR3 loop: CASSLQPSGGFTGELFF. The CDR3 nucleotides read TGCGCCAGCAGCTTGCAGCCTAGCGGGGGTTTTACCGGGGAGCTGTTTTTT. The V gene is TRBV5-1, the J gene TRBJ2-2; the match to TRBD2 covers 10 bases. Germline loops: CDR1 SGHRS, CDR2 YFSETQ. J gave up 5 bases and V 1 base, and 8 bases lay outside the gene matches. This CDR3 region has 17 residues.

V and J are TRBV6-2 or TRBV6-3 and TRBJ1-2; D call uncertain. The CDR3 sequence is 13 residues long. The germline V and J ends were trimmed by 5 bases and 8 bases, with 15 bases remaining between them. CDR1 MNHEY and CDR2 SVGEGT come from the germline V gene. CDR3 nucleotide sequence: TGTGCCAGCAGTCCCGCCCAGCGGGAAGGCTACACCTTC. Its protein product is CASSPAQREGYTF.

In DNA, the CDR3 is TGTGCCAGCAGTATGAGCGACAGGGGGCGCGTAGCCAAAAACATTCAGTACTTC. Its protein is CASSMSDRGRVAKNIQYF. The J gene is TRBJ2-4, the V gene TRBV28; 10 bases map to TRBD1. Per germline, CDR1 MDHEN and CDR2 SYDVKM. Trimming took 5 bases from V and 0 from J; bases not matched to a gene: 10. This CDR3 is 18 amino acids long.

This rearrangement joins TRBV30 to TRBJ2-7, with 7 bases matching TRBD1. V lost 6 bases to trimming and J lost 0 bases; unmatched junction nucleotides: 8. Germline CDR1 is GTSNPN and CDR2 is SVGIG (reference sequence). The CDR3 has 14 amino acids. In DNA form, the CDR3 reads TGTGCCTGCCGCCATAGGGGGCCCTCCTACGAGCAGTACTTC. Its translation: CACRHRGPSYEQYF. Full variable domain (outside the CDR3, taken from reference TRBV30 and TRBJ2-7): SQTIHQWPATLVQPVGSPLSLECTVEGTSNPNLYWYRQAAGRGLQLLFYSVGIGQISSEVPQNLSASRPQDRQFILSSKKLLLSDSGFYLCACRHRGPSYEQYFGPGTRLTVT.

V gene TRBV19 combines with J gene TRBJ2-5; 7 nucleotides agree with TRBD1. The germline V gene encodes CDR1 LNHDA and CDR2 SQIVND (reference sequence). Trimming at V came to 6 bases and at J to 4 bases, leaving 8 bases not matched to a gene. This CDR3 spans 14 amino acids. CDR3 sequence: CASSDGTASETQYF. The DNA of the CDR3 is TGTGCCAGTAGCGATGGGACAGCCTCAGAGACCCAGTACTTC.

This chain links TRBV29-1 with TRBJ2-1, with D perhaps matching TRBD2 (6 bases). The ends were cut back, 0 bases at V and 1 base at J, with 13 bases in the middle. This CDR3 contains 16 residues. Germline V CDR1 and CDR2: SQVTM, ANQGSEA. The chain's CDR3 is CSVEEGAGRSYNEQFF. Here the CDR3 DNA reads TGCAGCGTTGAAGAGGGTGCGGGGAGGTCCTACAATGAGCAGTTCTTC.

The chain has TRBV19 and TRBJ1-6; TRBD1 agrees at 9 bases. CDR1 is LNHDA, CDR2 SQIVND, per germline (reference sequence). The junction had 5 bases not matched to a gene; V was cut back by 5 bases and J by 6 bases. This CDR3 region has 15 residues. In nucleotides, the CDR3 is TGTGCCAGTAGTCCCGGGGACAGGGTTAATTCACCCCTCCACTTT. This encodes CASSPGDRVNSPLHF.

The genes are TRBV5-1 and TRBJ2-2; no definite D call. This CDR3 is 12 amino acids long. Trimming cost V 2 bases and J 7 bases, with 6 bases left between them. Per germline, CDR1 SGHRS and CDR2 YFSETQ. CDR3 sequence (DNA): TGCGCCAGCAGCTTAGTTAGCGGGGAGCTGTTTTTT. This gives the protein CASSLVSGELFF.

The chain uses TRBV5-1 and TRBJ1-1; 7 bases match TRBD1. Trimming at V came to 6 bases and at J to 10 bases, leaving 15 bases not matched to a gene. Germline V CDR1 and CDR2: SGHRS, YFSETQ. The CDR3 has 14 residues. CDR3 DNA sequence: TGCGCCAGCATGGGTCTACAGGGGTCAGCTCGAGCTTTCTTT. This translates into CASMGLQGSARAFF.

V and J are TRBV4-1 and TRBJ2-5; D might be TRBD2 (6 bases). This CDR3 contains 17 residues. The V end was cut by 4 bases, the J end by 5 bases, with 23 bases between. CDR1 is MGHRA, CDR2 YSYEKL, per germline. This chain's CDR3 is CASSPEGRVRGGETQYF. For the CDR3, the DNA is TGCGCCAGCAGCCCGGAGGGCAGGGTCCGAGGAGGGGAGACCCAGTACTTC.

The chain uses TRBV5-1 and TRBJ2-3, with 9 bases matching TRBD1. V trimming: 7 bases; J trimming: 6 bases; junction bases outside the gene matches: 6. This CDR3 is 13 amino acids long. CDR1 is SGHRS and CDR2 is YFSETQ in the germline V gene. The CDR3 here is CASFRDRDDTQYF. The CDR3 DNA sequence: TGCGCCAGCTTCCGGGACAGGGATGATACGCAGTATTTT.

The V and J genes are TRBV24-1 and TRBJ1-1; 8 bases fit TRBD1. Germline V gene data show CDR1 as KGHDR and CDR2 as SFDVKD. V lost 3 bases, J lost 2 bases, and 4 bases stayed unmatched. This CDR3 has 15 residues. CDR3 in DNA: TGTGCCACCAGTGATAACGGACAGGGTAACACTGAAGCTTTCTTT. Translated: CATSDNGQGNTEAFF.

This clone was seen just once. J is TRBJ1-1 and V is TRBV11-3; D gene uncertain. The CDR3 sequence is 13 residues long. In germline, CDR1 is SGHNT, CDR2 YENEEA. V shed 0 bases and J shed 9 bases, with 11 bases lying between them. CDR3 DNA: TGTGCCAGCAGCTTAGAAGAGGGTAGGAAAGCTTTCTTT. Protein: CASSLEEGRKAFF.

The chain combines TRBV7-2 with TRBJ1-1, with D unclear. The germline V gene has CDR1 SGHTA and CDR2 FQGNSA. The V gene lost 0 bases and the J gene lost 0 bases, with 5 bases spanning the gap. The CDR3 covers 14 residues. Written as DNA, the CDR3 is TGTGCCAGCAGCTTAGCAGCCGTGAACACTGAAGCTTTCTTT. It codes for CASSLAAVNTEAFF.

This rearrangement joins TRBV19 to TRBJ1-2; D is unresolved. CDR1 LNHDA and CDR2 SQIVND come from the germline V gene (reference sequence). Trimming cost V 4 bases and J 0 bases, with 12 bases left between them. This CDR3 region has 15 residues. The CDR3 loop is CASSTVGGANYGYTF. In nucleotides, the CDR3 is TGTGCCAGTAGTACCGTCGGAGGAGCTAACTATGGCTACACCTTC. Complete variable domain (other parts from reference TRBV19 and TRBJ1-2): DGGITQSPKYLFRKEGQNVTLSCEQNLNHDAMYWYRQDPGQGLRLIYYSQIVNDFQKGDIAEGYSVSREKKESFPLTVTSAQKNPTAFYLCASSTVGGANYGYTFGSGTRLTVV.

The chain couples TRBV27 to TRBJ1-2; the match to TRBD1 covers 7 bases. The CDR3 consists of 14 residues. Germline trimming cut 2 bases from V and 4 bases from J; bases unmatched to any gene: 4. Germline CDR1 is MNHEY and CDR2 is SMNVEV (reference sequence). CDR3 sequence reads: CASSLLGGPYGYTF. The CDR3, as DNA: TGTGCCAGCAGTTTACTAGGGGGCCCCTATGGCTACACCTTC.

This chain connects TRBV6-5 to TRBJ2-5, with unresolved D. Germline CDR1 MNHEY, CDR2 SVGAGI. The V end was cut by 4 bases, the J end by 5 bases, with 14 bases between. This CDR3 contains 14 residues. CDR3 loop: CASSFGPEAETQYF. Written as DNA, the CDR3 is TGTGCCAGCAGTTTCGGTCCCGAGGCCGAGACCCAGTACTTC.

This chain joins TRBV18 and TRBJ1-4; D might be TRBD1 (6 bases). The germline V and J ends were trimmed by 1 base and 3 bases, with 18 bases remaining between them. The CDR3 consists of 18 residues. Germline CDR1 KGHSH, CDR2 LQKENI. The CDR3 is CASSPQGPGASSNEKLFF. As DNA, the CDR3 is TGTGCCAGCTCACCACAGGGGCCAGGGGCTAGTTCTAATGAAAAACTGTTTTTT.

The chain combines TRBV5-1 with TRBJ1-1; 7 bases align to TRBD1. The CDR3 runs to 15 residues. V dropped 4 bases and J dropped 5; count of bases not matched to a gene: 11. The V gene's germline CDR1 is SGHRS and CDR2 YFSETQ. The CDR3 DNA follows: TGCGCCAGCAGCCAGAGCCTTACAGGGGTAACTGAAGCTTTCTTT. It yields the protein CASSQSLTGVTEAFF. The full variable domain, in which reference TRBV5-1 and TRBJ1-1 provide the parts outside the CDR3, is KAGVTQTPRYLIKTRGQQVTLSCSPISGHRSVSWYQQTPGQGLQFLFEYFSETQRNKGNFPGRFSGRQFSNSRSEMNVSTLELGDSALYLCASSQSLTGVTEAFFGQGTRLTVV.

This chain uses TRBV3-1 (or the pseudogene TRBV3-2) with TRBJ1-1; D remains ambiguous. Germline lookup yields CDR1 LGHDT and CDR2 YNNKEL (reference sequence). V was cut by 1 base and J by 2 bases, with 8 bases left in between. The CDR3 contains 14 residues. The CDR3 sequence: CASSQAGINTEAFF. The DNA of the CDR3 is TGTGCCAGCAGCCAAGCCGGGATTAACACTGAAGCTTTCTTT.